The 18 T cell receptor beta chains given below trace back to one sample, sequenced in a study of cytotoxic CD8 clonotypes in ibrutinib-treated CLL. Produced via immunoSEQ multiplex PCR; TCRdb's table is partial and in-frame only. The sample records tens of thousands of clones, about two thirds being singletons. The sample consisted of PBMCs, taken after 12 months of ibrutinib treatment. The receptors were gathered from a human donor with chronic lymphocytic leukemia.

This clone turned up a few times. The V gene is TRBV28, the J gene TRBJ2-7; 7 bases align to TRBD1. J gave up 6 bases and V 5 bases, and 13 bases lay outside the gene matches. The CDR3 totals 15 residues. Germline loops: CDR1 MDHEN, CDR2 SYDVKM. For the CDR3, the DNA is TGTGCCAGCAGTACAAGACGACAGGGAAGCGTCGAGCAGTACTTC. Encoded protein: CASSTRRQGSVEQYF.

V and J are TRBV19 and TRBJ1-2; D is perhaps TRBD1 (6 bases). Per germline, CDR1 LNHDA and CDR2 SQIVND (reference sequence). V lost 7 bases and J 8 bases, leaving 20 bases between the germline ends. CDR3 length: 14 residues. The CDR3 loop reads CASTHAWGAGGYTF. The DNA of the CDR3 is TGTGCCAGTACTCATGCGTGGGGGGCAGGAGGCTACACCTTC. The full variable domain, in which reference TRBV19 and TRBJ1-2 provide the parts outside the CDR3, is DGGITQSPKYLFRKEGQNVTLSCEQNLNHDAMYWYRQDPGQGLRLIYYSQIVNDFQKGDIAEGYSVSREKKESFPLTVTSAQKNPTAFYLCASTHAWGAGGYTFGSGTRLTVV.

The chain recombines TRBV18 with TRBJ2-2; no clear D. The germline V gene encodes CDR1 KGHSH and CDR2 LQKENI. Trimming took 1 base from V and 4 from J, leaving 10 bases between them. The CDR3 extends over 15 amino acids. The CDR3 region has the DNA TGTGCCAGCTCACCACAACACAGTATCACCGGGGAGCTGTTTTTT. It is translated as CASSPQHSITGELFF.

The rearrangement joins TRBV4-2 to TRBJ1-3; 8 bases are shared with TRBD1. Per the germline V gene, CDR1 is LGHNA and CDR2 is YNFKEQ. Trimming at V came to 0 bases and at J to 4 bases, leaving 5 bases not matched to a gene. This CDR3 contains 16 residues. The CDR3 DNA reads TGTGCCAGCAGCCAAGATCAAGGACAGGGAGGAAACACCATATATTTT. Translated: CASSQDQGQGGNTIYF.

The V call is TRBV7-3, the J call TRBJ1-3; D not certain. The CDR3 length is 13 residues. The germline V and J ends were trimmed by 5 bases and 0 bases, with 5 bases remaining between them. The germline CDR1 and CDR2 sequences are SGHTA and FQGTGA. Here the CDR3 reads CASSTDSGNTIYF. The DNA of the CDR3 is TGTGCCAGCAGCACGGACTCTGGAAACACCATATATTTT.

This clone is medium-sized by share. This chain connects TRBV7-9 to TRBJ1-4; D remains unclear. Germline V CDR1 and CDR2: SEHNR, FQNEAQ (reference sequence). The germline V and J ends were trimmed by 5 bases and 7 bases, with 11 bases remaining between them. The CDR3 sequence is 13 residues long. CDR3 protein: CASSPSPGEKLFF. The CDR3 DNA reads TGTGCCAGCAGCCCCTCTCCGGGTGAAAAACTGTTTTTT. Full variable domain (outside the CDR3, taken from reference TRBV7-9 and TRBJ1-4): DTGVSQNPRHKITKRGQNVTFRCDPISEHNRLYWYRQTLGQGPEFLTYFQNEAQLEKSRLLSDRFSAERPKGSFSTLEIQRTEQGDSAMYLCASSPSPGEKLFFGSGTQLSVL.

V usage is TRBV5-6 and J usage is TRBJ2-2; weak D call: TRBD1 (7 bases). The V end was cut by 0 bases, the J end by 5 bases, with 11 bases between. Germline CDR1 SGHDT, CDR2 YYEEEE. The CDR3 is 15 amino acids. The chain's CDR3 is CASSLGQGGTGELFF. CDR3 nucleotide sequence: TGTGCCAGCAGCTTGGGACAGGGAGGTACCGGGGAGCTGTTTTTT.

This clone was seen once. The gene calls are TRBV5-1 and TRBJ1-2; weak D call: TRBD1 (5 bases). Trimming left V 4 bases short and J 3 bases short, with 16 bases between. The CDR3 has 15 residues. CDR1 SGHRS and CDR2 YFSETQ come from the germline V gene. CDR3 sequence: CASSPGAGLDYGYTF. CDR3 bases: TGCGCCAGCAGCCCCGGGGCAGGGCTGGACTATGGCTACACCTTC.

This clone was detected a few times. The V and J genes are TRBV4-1 and TRBJ1-1; possible D gene TRBD1, 5 bases. The germline V gene has CDR1 MGHRA and CDR2 YSYEKL. This CDR3 has 17 amino acids. Trimming stripped 1 base from V and 2 bases from J, with 17 bases between. The CDR3 DNA sequence: TGCGCCAGCAGCCAAGGACCCCTTCGACAGTTAAACACTGAAGCTTTCTTT. Residues: CASSQGPLRQLNTEAFF.

J is TRBJ1-6 and V is TRBV29-1, with 7 bases aligning to TRBD1. This CDR3 has 16 residues. CDR1 and CDR2 (germline): SQVTM, ANQGSEA. The V and J ends lost 7 bases and 0 bases, in that order; junction bases with no gene match: 9. The CDR3 DNA follows: TGCAGCGCCCGTGGGGACAGAAGCTCCTATAATTCACCCCTCCACTTT. Amino acid sequence: CSARGDRSSYNSPLHF.

The chain's CDR3 is CATSRGAGVEEKLFF. As DNA, the CDR3 is TGTGCCACCAGCAGAGGGGCAGGGGTGGAGGAAAAACTGTTTTTT. V usage is TRBV15 and J usage is TRBJ1-4; a weak D match, TRBD1 (6 bases). The CDR3 totals 15 residues. Germline values: CDR1 LNHNV, CDR2 YYDKDF (reference sequence). V shed 1 base and J shed 8 bases, with 14 bases lying between them.

This chain links TRBV7-9 with TRBJ2-2, with D unresolved. V was cut by 3 bases and J by 0 bases, with 8 bases left in between. The germline gives CDR1 SEHNR, CDR2 FQNEAQ (reference sequence). The CDR3 has 15 residues. CDR3 coding DNA: TGTGCCAGCAGCTTGCAGGACCCGAACACCGGGGAGCTGTTTTTT. It codes for CASSLQDPNTGELFF.

Concerning this clone: Compared with germline, one end of the junction differs, possibly owing to a read error. The chain links TRBV5-1 to TRBJ1-2; D may be TRBD1 (5 bases). Germline V lookup: CDR1 SGHRS, CDR2 YFSETQ. The CDR3 is 15 amino acids. In DNA form, the CDR3 reads TGCGCCAGCAGGTTGGGACTATCATCTAACTATGGCTACACCTTC. Translating gives CASRLGLSSNYGYTF.

This clone has just a few counts. In DNA, the CDR3 is TGTGCCAGCAGTACCAAAACAGGGGGAATCGACGAGCAGTACTTC. It yields the protein CASSTKTGGIDEQYF. The chain links TRBV2 to TRBJ2-7; the match to TRBD1 covers 8 bases. The V segment lost 5 bases and the J segment 5 bases; nucleotides outside the gene matches: 11. The V gene's germline CDR1 is SNHLY and CDR2 FYNNEI. This CDR3 has 15 amino acids.

This clone was found a few times. J is TRBJ2-7 and V is TRBV6-6; no clear D. V lost 2 bases, J lost 5 bases, and 13 bases lay in between. CDR3 size: 14 residues. Germline V CDR1 and CDR2: MNHNY, SVGAGI (reference sequence). CDR3 sequence reads: CASSYARTHDEQYF. CDR3 DNA sequence: TGTGCCAGCAGTTACGCCAGGACCCACGACGAGCAGTACTTC.

The chain employs TRBV15 and TRBJ1-6; 7 bases line up with TRBD1. The J segment lost 0 bases and the V segment lost 7 bases, leaving 6 bases of the junction unmatched. The CDR3 totals 16 residues. Germline assignment: CDR1 LNHNV and CDR2 YYDKDF (reference sequence). CDR3 residues: CATTDRARSYNSPLHF. The CDR3 DNA sequence: TGTGCCACCACTGACAGGGCCCGCTCCTATAATTCACCCCTCCACTTT.

The rearrangement joins TRBV28 to TRBJ1-2; 8 positions agree with TRBD1. Germline V lookup: CDR1 MDHEN, CDR2 SYDVKM. There are 15 residues in the CDR3. Trimming cost V 1 base and J 6 bases; bases outside gene matches: 7. The CDR3 reads CASSLSIRGLDGYTF. The CDR3 region has the DNA TGTGCCAGCAGTTTATCTATCAGGGGGCTTGATGGCTACACCTTC.

The chain combines TRBV5-1 with TRBJ2-1; D may match TRBD1 or TRBD2 (5 bases each). The CDR3 spans 13 residues. V lost 2 bases and J 5 bases, leaving 8 bases between the germline ends. Germline V gene sequence: CDR1 SGHRS, CDR2 YFSETQ. Here the CDR3 reads CASSLGTDNEQFF. The CDR3 region has the DNA TGCGCCAGCAGCTTAGGGACGGACAATGAGCAGTTCTTC.